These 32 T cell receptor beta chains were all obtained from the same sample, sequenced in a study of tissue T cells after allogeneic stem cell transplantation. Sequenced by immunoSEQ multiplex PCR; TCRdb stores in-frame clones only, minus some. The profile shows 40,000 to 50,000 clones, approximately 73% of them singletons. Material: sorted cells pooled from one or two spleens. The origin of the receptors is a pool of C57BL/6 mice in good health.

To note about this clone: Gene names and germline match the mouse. CDR3 amino acids: CASSRGLGGRAEQFF. The sequenced part of the CDR3 DNA is TGTGCCAGCAGCCGCGGACTGGGGGGGAGGGCTGAGCAGTTC. The rearrangement uses TRBV4 and TRBJ2-1; TRBD2 matches at 12 bases. The sequence runs out 1 residue before the end of the CDR3; the remainder is reconstructed from the germline J gene. CDR1 is LGHDT, CDR2 YNNKQL, per germline (reference sequence). The CDR3 loop spans 15 amino acids. V was pared by 5 bases and J by 7 bases, with 6 bases of the junction left unmatched.

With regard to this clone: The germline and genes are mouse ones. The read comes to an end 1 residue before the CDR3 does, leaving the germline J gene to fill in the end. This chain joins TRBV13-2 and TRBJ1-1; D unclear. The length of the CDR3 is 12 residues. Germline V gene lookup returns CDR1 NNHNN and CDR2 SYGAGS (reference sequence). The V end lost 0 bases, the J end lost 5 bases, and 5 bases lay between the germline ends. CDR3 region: CASGDERTEVFF. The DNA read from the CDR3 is TGTGCCAGCGGTGATGAACGGACAGAAGTCTTC.

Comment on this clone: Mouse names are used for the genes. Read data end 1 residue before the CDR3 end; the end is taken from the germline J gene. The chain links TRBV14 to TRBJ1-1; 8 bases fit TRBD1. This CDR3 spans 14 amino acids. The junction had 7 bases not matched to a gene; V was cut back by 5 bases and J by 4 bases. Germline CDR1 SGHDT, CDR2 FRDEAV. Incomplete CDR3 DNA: TGTGCCAGCAGCCGGACAGGGTCAGGCACAGAAGTCTTC. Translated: CASSRTGSGTEVF. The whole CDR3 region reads CASSRTGSGTEVFF.

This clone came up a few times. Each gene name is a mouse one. The CDR3 sequence is CASGESGGYEQYF. The DNA read from the CDR3 is TGTGCCAGCGGTGAATCAGGGGGCTATGAACAGTAC. V and J are TRBV13-2 and TRBJ2-7, with TRBD1 matching 7 bases. The missing CDR3 end, 1 residue past where the read stops, is filled in from the germline J gene. The germline V gene has CDR1 NNHNN and CDR2 SYGAGS (reference sequence). The CDR3 sequence is 13 residues long. With V trimmed by 2 bases and J by 3 bases, 2 bases remained unmatched.

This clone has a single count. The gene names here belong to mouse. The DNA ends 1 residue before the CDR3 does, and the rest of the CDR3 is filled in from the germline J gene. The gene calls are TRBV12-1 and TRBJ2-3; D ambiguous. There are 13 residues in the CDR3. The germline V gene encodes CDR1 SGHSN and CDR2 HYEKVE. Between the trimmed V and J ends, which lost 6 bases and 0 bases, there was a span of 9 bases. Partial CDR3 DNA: TGTGCCAGCAGCCAACAGAGTGCAGAAACGCTGTAT. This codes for CASSQQSAETLY. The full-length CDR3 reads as CASSQQSAETLYF.

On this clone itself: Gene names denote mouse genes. CDR3 DNA (partial): TGTGCCAGCAGTGGCCCGGGGGCCTCTGGAAATACGCTCTAT. This translates into CASSGPGASGNTLY. The whole CDR3 is CASSGPGASGNTLYF. V usage is TRBV13-2 and J usage is TRBJ1-3; possible D gene TRBD1, 6 bases. The CDR3 extends 1 residue past the end of the read, so its final part is completed from the germline J gene. Trimming shortened V by 7 bases and J by 1 base, and 15 bases separated the two germline ends. The CDR3 contains 15 residues. From germline, CDR1 is NNHNN and CDR2 SYGAGS (reference sequence).

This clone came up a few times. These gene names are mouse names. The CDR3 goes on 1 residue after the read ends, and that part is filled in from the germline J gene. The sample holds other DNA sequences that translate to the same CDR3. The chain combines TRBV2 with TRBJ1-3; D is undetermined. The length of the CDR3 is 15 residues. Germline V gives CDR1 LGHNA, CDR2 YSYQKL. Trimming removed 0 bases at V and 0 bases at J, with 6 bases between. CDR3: CASSQDGISGNTLYF. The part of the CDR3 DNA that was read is TGTGCCAGCAGCCAAGATGGCATTTCTGGAAATACGCTCTAT.

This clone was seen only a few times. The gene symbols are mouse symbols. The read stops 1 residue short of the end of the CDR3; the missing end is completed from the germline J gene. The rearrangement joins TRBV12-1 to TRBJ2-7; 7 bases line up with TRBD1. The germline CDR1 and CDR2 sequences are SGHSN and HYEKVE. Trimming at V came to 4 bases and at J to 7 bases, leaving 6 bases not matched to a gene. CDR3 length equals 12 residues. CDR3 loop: CASSQQGWEQYF. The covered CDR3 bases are TGTGCCAGCTCGCAACAGGGGTGGGAACAGTAC.

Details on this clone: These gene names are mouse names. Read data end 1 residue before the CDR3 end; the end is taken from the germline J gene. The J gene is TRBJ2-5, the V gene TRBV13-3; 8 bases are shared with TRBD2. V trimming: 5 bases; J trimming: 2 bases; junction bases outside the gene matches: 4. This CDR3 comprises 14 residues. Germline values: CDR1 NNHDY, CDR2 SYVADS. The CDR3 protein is CASRDWGPQDTQYF. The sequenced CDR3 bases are TGTGCCAGCAGAGACTGGGGCCCCCAAGACACCCAGTAC.

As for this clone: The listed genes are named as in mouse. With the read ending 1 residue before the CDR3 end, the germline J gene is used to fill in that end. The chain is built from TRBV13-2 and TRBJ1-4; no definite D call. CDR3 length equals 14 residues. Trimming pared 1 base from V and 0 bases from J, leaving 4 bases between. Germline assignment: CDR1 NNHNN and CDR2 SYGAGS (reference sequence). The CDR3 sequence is CASGDHLSNERLFF. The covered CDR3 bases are TGTGCCAGCGGTGATCACCTTTCCAACGAAAGATTATTT.

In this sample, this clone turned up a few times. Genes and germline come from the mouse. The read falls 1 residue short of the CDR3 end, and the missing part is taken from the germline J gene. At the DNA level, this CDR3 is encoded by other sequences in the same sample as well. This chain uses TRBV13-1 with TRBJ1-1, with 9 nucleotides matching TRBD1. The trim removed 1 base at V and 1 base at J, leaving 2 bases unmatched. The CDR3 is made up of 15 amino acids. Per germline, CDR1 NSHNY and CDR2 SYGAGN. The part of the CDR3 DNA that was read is TGTGCCAGCAGTGATCCGGGACAGGGAAACACAGAAGTCTTC. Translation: CASSDPGQGNTEVF. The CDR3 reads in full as CASSDPGQGNTEVFF.

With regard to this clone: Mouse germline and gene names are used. The CDR3 DNA, read in part, is TGTGCCAGCAGCCAAGATGGGACCACAGAAGTCTTC. Amino acid sequence: CASSQDGTTEVF. The CDR3 in its entirety is CASSQDGTTEVFF. This rearrangement joins TRBV2 to TRBJ1-1; possible D gene TRBD1, 5 bases. The CDR3 is cut off 1 residue early in the read; its end comes from the germline J gene. This CDR3 comprises 13 residues. V lost 0 bases and J 4 bases, leaving 6 bases between the germline ends. CDR1 and CDR2 (germline): LGHNA, YSYQKL. The complete variable domain, with remaining parts taken from reference TRBV2 and TRBJ1-1, reads DPKIIQKPKYLVAVTGSEKILICEQYLGHNAMYWYRQSAKKPLEFMFSYSYQKLMDNQTASSRFQPQSSKKNHLDLQITALKPDDSATYFCASSQDGTTEVFFGKGTRLTVV.

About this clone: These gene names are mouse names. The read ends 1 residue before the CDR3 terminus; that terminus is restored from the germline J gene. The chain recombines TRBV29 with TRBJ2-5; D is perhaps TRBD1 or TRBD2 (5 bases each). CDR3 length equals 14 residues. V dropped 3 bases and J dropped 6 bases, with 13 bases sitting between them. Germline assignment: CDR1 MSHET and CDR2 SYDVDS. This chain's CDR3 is CASSLTGTRDTQYF. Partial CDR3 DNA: TGTGCTAGCAGTTTGACCGGGACCCGGGACACCCAGTAC.

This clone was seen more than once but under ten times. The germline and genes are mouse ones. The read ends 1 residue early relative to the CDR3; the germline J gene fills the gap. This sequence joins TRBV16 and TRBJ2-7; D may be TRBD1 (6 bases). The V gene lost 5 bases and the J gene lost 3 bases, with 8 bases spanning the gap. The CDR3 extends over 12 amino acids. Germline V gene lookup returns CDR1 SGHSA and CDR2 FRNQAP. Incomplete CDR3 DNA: TGTGCAAGCAGCCCGGGACACTATGAACAGTAC. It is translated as CASSPGHYEQY. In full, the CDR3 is CASSPGHYEQYF.

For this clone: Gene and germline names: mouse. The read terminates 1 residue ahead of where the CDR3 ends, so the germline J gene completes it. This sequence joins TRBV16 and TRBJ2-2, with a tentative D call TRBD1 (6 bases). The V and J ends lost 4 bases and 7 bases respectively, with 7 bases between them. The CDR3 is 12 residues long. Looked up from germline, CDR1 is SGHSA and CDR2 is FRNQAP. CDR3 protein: CASSSGDGQLYF. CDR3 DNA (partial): TGTGCAAGCAGCTCAGGGGACGGGCAGCTCTAC.

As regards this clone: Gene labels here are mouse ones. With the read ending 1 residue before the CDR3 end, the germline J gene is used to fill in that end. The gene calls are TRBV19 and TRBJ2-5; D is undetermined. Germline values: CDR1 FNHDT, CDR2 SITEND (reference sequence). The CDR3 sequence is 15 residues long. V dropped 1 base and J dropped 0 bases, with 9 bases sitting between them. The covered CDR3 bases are TGTGCCAGCAGTATAAGAGGAGTTAACCAAGACACCCAGTAC. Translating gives CASSIRGVNQDTQY. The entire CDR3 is CASSIRGVNQDTQYF.

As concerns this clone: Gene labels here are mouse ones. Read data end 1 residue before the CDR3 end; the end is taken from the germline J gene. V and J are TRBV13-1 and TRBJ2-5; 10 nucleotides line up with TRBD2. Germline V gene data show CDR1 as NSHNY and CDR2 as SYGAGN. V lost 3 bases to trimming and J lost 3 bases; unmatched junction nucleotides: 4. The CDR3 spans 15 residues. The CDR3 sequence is CASSGPGLGQDTQYF. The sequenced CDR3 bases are TGTGCCAGCAGTGGTCCGGGACTGGGGCAAGACACCCAGTAC.

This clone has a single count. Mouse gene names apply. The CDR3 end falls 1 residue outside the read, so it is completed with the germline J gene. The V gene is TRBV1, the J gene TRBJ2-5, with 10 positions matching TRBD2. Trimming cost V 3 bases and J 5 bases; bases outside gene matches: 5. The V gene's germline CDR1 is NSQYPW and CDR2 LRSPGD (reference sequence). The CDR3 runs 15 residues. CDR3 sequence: CTCSAWGGAGDTQYF. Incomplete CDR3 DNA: TGCACCTGCAGTGCCTGGGGGGGCGCGGGAGACACCCAGTAC.

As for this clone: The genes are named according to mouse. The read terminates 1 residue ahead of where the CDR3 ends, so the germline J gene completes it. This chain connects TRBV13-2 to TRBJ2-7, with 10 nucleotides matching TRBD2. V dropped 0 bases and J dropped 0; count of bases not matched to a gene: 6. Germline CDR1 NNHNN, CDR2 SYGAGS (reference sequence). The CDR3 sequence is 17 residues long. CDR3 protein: CASGDVWTGGSSYEQYF. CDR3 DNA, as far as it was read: TGTGCCAGCGGTGATGTCTGGACTGGGGGTTCCTCCTATGAACAGTAC.

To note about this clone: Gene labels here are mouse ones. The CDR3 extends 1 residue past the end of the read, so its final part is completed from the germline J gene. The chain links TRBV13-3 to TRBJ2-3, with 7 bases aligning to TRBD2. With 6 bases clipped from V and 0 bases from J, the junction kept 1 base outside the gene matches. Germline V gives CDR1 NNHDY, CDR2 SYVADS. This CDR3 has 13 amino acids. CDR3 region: CASMGGSAETLYF. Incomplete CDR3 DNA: TGTGCCAGCATGGGGGGTAGTGCAGAAACGCTGTAT.

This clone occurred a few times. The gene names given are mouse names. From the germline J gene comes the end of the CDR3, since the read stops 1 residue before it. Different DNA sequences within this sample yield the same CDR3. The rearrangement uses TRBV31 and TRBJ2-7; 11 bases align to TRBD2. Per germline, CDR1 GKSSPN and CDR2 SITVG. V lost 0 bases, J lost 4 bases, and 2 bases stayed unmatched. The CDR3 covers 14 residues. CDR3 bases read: TGTGCCTGGAGTCTAGGGGACTGGGGGTATGAACAGTAC. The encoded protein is CAWSLGDWGYEQY. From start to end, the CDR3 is CAWSLGDWGYEQYF.

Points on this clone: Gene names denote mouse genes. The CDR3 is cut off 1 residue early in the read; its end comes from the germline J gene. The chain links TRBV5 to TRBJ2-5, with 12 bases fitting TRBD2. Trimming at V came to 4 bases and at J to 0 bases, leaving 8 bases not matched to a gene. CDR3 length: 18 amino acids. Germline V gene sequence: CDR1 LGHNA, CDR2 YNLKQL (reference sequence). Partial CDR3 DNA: TGTGCCAGCAGCCCCTCCGGGACTGGGGGGCTTAACCAAGACACCCAGTAC. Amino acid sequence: CASSPSGTGGLNQDTQY. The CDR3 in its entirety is CASSPSGTGGLNQDTQYF.

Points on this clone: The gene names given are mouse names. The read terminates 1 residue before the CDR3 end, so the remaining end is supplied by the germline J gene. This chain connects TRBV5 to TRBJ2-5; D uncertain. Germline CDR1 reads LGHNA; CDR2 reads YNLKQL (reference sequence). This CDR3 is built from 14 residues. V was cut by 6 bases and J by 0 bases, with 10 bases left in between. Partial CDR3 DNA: TGTGCCAGCAGTCACACAGTTAACCAAGACACCCAGTAC. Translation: CASSHTVNQDTQY. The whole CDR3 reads CASSHTVNQDTQYF.

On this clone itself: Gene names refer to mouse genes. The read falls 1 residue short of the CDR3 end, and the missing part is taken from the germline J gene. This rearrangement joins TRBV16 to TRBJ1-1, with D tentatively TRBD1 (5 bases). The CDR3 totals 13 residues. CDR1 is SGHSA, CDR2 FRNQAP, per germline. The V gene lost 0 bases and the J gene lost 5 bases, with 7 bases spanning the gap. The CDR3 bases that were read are TGTGCAAGCAGCTTAGATTGGACAACAGAAGTCTTC. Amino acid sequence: CASSLDWTTEVF. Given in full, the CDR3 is CASSLDWTTEVFF.

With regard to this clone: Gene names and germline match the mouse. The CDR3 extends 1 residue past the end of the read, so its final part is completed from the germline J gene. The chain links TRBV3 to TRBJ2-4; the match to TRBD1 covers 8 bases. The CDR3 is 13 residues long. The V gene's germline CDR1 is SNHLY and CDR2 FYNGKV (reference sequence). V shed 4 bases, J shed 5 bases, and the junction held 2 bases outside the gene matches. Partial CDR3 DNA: TGTGCCAGCAGCTCCGGGACAGGAAACACCTTGTAC. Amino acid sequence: CASSSGTGNTLY. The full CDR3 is CASSSGTGNTLYF.

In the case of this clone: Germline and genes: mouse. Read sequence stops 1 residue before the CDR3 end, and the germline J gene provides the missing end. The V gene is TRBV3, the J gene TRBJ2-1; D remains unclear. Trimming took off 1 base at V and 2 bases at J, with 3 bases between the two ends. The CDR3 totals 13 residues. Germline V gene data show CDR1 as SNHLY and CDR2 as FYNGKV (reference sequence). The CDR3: CASSLGHYAEQFF. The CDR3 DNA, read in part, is TGTGCCAGCAGCTTAGGACACTATGCTGAGCAGTTC. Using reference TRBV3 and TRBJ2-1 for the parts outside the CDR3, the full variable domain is GPKVLQIPSHQIIDMGQMVTLNCDPVSNHLYFYWYKQILGQQMEFLVNFYNGKVMEKSKLFKDQFSVERPDGSYFTLKIQPTALEDSAVYFCASSLGHYAEQFFGPGTRLTVL.

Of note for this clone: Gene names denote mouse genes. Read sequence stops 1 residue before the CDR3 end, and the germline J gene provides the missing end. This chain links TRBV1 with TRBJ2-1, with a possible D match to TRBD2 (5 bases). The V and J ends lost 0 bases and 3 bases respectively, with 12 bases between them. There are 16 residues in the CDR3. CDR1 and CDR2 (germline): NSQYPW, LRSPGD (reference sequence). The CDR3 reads CTCSADRGLSYAEQFF. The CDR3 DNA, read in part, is TGCACCTGCAGTGCAGATAGAGGACTTTCCTATGCTGAGCAGTTC.

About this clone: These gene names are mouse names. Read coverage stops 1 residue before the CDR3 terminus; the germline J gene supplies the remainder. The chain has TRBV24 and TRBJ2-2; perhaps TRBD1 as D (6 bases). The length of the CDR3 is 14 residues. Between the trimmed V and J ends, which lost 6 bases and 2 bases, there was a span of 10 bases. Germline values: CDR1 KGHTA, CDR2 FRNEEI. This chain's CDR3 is CASRGDINTGQLYF. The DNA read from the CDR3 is TGTGCCAGCAGGGGGGACATCAACACCGGGCAGCTCTAC.

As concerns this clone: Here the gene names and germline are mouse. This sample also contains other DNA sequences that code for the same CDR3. The CDR3: CASSQEPGGNTGQLYF. CDR3 DNA, as far as it was read: TGTGCCAGCAGCCAAGAACCGGGGGGAAACACCGGGCAGCTCTAC. The chain links TRBV2 to TRBJ2-2; D possibly corresponds to TRBD2 (6 bases). The CDR3 extends 1 residue past the end of the read, so its final part is completed from the germline J gene. The V gene's germline CDR1 is LGHNA and CDR2 YSYQKL. This CDR3 has 16 amino acids. V lost 0 bases and J 1 base, leaving 9 bases between the germline ends.

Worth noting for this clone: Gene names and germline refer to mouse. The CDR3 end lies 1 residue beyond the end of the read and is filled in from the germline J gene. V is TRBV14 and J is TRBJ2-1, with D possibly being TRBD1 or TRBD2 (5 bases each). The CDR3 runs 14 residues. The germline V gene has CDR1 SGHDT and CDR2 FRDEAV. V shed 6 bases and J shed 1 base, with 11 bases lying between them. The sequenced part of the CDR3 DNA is TGTGCCAGCACCCCCGGGACCAACTATGCTGAGCAGTTC. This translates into CASTPGTNYAEQF. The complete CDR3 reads CASTPGTNYAEQFF. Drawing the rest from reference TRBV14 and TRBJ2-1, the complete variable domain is EAGVTQSPRYAVLQEGQAVSFWCDPISGHDTLYWYQQPRDQGPQLLVYFRDEAVIDNSQLPSDRFSAVRPKGTNSTLKIQSAKQGDTATYLCASTPGTNYAEQFFGPGTRLTVL.

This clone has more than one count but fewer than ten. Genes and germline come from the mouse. This CDR3 is CASSLESHTNSDYTF. The DNA read from the CDR3 is TGTGCCAGCTCTCTCGAAAGTCACACAAACTCCGACTACACC. The chain uses TRBV12-2 and TRBJ1-2; no clear D. Read coverage stops 1 residue before the CDR3 terminus; the germline J gene supplies the remainder. Germline CDR1 is SGHLS and CDR2 is HYDKME. Trimming removed 0 bases at V and 0 bases at J, with 10 bases between. The CDR3 runs to 15 residues.

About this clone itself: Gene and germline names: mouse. The CDR3 region is CASGVGGRYEQYF. CDR3 bases read: TGTGCCAGCGGTGTTGGGGGCCGTTATGAACAGTAC. The chain couples TRBV13-2 to TRBJ2-7, with D perhaps matching TRBD1 or TRBD2 (6 bases each). Coverage ceases 1 residue before the CDR3 finishes, and the germline J gene fills in the end. The germline V and J ends were trimmed by 3 bases and 4 bases, with 11 bases remaining between them. CDR3 size: 13 residues. From germline, CDR1 is NNHNN and CDR2 SYGAGS (reference sequence).